The text below deals with one T cell receptor (beta chain). The data were obtained in a study of cytomegalovirus exposure and HLA in healthy donors. Use of 60 Vbeta and 13 Jbeta primers characterized the PCR. The method was immunoSEQ multiplex PCR; TCRdb's version includes in-frame clones alone and lacks a portion of them. The table lists about 190,000 clones, roughly 73% of them singletons. CDR1 SGHNT and CDR2 YYREEE come from the germline V gene (reference sequence). This CDR3 is built from 16 residues. Trimming removed 2 bases from V and 1 base from J; junction bases left unmatched: 4. This chain links TRBV5-4 with TRBJ2-2, with 8 bases that match TRBD2. Source material: PBMCs. This TCR was recovered from a woman aged 30 to 39 in good health and CMV-seropositive. The CDR3 DNA reads TGTGCCAGCAGCTTCGGTCTAGCGGGGAACACCGGGGAGCTGTTTTTT. Translating gives CASSFGLAGNTGELFF.